This T cell receptor (beta chain) was profiled in a study of blood T cell repertoires in COVID-19. Study-wide background: Whether acute or convalescent, the COVID-19 samples came from the United States, Italy and Spain.

CDR1 and CDR2 (germline): ENHRY, SYGVKD. The CDR3 consists of 14 residues. Between the trimmed V and J ends, which lost 4 bases and 2 bases, there was a span of 10 bases. Seattle patient enrollment occurred during active infection, with longitudinal follow-up thereafter. The method was immunoSEQ multiplex PCR; TCRdb's version includes in-frame clones alone and lacks a portion of them. The sample contains 400,000 to 450,000 clones, 70% to 90% of which appear only once. The chain is built from TRBV10-3 and TRBJ2-3; D remains unclear. Sequenced sample: peripheral blood. This receptor was identified in a woman in her fifties or sixties with COVID-19, enrolled during active disease. CDR3: CAISGNSLTDTQYF. The CDR3 bases are TGTGCCATCAGTGGGAACAGCCTCACAGATACGCAGTATTTT.